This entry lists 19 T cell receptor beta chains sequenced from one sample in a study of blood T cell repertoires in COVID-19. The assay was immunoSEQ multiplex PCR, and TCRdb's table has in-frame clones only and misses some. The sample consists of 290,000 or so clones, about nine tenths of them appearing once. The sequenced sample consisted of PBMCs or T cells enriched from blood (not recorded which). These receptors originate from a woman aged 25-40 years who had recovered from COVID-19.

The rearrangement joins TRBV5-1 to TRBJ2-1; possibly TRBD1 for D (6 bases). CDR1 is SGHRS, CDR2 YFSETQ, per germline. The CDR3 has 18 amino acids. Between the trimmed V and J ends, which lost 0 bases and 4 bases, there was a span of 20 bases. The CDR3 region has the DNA TGCGCCAGCAGCTTGGGATCACAGGGAACCCCTGTTTACAATGAGCAGTTCTTC. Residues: CASSLGSQGTPVYNEQFF.

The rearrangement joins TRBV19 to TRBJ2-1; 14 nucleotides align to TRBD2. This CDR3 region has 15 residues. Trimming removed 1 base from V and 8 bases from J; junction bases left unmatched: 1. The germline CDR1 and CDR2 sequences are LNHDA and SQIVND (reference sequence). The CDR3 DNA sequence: TGTGCCAGTAGTATAGGACTAGCGGGAGGGGATGAGCAGTTCTTC. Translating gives CASSIGLAGGDEQFF.

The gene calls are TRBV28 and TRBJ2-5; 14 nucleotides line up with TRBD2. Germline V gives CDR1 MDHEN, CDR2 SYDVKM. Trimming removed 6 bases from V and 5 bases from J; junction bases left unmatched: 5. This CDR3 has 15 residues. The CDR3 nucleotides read TGTGCCAGCAGGACTAGCGGGAGGGCCAGGGAGACCCAGTACTTC. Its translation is CASRTSGRARETQYF.

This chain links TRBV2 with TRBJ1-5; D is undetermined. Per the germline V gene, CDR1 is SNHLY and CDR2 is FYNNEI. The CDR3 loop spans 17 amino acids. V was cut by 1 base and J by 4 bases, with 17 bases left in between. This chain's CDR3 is CASSEVLWQSLNQPQHF. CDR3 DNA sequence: TGTGCCAGCAGTGAAGTTTTATGGCAGTCCTTAAATCAGCCCCAGCATTTT.

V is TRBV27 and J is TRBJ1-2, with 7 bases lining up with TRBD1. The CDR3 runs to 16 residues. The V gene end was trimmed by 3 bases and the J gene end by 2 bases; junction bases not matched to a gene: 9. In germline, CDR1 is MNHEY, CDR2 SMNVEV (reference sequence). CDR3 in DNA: TGTGCCAGCAGTTTGCAGGGGGGTCCCAGCAACTATGGCTACACCTTC. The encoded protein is CASSLQGGPSNYGYTF.

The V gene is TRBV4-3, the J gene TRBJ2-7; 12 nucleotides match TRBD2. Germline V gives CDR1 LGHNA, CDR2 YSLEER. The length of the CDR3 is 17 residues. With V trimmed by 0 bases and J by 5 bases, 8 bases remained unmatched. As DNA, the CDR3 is TGCGCCAGCAGCCAAGATGGGGCTAGCGGGAGGGCAAACGAGCAGTACTTC. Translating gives CASSQDGASGRANEQYF.

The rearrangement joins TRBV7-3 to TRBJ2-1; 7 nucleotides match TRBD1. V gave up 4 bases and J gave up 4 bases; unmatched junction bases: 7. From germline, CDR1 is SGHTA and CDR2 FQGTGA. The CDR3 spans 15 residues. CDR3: CASSSSGQPYNEQFF. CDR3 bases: TGTGCCAGCAGCTCTTCGGGACAGCCATACAATGAGCAGTTCTTC.

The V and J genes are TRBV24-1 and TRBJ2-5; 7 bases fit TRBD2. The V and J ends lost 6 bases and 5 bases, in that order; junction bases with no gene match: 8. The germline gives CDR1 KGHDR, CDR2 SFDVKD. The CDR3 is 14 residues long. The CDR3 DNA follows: TGTGCCACCAGTTCCGAGGGAGGGTCGGAGACCCAGTACTTC. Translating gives CATSSEGGSETQYF.

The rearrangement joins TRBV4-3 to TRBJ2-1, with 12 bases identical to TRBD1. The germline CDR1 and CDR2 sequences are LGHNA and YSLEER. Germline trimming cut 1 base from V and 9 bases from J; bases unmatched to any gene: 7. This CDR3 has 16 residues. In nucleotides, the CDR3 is TGCGCCAGCAGCCAAGCCTCCGGGACAGGGGGCCTTGAGCAGTTCTTC. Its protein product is CASSQASGTGGLEQFF.

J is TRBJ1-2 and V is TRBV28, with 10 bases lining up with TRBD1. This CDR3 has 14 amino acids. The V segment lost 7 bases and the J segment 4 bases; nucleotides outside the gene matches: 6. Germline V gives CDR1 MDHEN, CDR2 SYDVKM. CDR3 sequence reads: CASTDRGLVYGYTF. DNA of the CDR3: TGTGCCAGCACGGACAGGGGGTTAGTCTATGGCTACACCTTC.

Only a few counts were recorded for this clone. The CDR3 sequence is CASSNQVSQPQHF. CDR3 sequence (DNA): TGTGCCAGTAGTAACCAGGTTTCTCAGCCCCAGCATTTT. V is TRBV19 and J is TRBJ1-5; D is uncertain. The CDR3 is made up of 13 amino acids. V gave up 4 bases and J gave up 6 bases, with 10 bases separating them. Per germline, CDR1 LNHDA and CDR2 SQIVND (reference sequence).

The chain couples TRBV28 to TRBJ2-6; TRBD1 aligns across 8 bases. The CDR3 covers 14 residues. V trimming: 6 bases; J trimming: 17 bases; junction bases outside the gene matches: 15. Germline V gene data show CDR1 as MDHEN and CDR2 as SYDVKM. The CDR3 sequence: CASSPGTGLSNLTF. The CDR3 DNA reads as TGTGCCAGCAGCCCCGGGACAGGCCTTTCTAATTTGACTTTC.

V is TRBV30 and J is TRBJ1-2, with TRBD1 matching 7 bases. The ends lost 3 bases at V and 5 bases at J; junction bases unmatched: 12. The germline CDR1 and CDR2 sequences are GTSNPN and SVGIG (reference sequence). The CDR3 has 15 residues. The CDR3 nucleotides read TGTGCCTGGAGCCCAAAACAGGGGATCCGGTATGGCTACACCTTC. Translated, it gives CAWSPKQGIRYGYTF.

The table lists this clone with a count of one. This CDR3 reads CASSQDTSVTSYNEQFF. The CDR3 DNA is TGTGCCAGCAGCCAAGATACTTCCGTGACAAGTTACAATGAGCAGTTCTTC. The gene calls are TRBV4-2 and TRBJ2-1, with D unresolved. Trimming cost V 0 bases and J 4 bases, with 16 bases left between them. CDR1 is LGHNA, CDR2 YNFKEQ, per germline. CDR3 length: 17 amino acids.

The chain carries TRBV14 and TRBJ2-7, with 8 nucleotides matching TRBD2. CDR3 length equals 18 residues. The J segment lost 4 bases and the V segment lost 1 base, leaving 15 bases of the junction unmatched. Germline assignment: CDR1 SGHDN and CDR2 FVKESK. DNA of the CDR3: TGTGCCAGCAGCCAAGGGGTATCCCCGGGACTAGTCTCGTACGAGCAGTACTTC. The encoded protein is CASSQGVSPGLVSYEQYF.

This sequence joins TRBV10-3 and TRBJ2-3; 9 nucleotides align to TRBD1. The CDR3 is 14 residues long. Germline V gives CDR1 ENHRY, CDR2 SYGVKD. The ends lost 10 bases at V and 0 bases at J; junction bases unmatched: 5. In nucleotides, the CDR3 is TGTGCCACCCACAGGGGGCCTAGCACAGATACGCAGTATTTT. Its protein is CATHRGPSTDTQYF.

This CDR3 reads CASRQVGTGGEQYF. CDR3 coding DNA: TGTGCCAGCAGGCAAGTGGGGACAGGGGGAGAGCAGTACTTC. The chain recombines TRBV28 with TRBJ2-7; 11 nucleotides agree with TRBD1. This CDR3 spans 14 amino acids. V shed 6 bases, J shed 7 bases, and the junction held 8 bases outside the gene matches. Germline V CDR1 and CDR2: MDHEN, SYDVKM.

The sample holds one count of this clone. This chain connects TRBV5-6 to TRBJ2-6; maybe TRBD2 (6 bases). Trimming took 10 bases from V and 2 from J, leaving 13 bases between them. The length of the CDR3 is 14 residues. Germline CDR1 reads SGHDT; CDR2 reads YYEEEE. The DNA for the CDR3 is TGTGCCGCAGCCCGGGAGACTGGGGCCAACGTCCTGACTTTC. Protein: CAAARETGANVLTF.

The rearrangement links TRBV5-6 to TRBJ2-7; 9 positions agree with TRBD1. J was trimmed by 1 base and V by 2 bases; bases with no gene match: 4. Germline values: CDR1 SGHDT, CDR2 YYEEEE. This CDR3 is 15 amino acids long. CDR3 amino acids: CASSFPDRGSYEQYF. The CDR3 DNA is TGTGCCAGCAGCTTTCCGGACAGGGGATCCTACGAGCAGTACTTC.